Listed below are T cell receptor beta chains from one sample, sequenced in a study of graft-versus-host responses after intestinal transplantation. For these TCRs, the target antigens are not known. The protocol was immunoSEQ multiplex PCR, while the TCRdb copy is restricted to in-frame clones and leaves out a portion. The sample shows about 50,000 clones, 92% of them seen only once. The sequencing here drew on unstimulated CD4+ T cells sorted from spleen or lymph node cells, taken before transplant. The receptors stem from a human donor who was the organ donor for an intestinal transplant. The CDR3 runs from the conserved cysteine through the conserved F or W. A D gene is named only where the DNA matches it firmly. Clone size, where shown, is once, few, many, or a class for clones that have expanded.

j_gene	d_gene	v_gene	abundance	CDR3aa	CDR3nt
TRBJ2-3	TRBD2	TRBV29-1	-	CSVEGPSGRGTDTQYF	TGCAGCGTTGAAGGCCCTAGCGGGAGGGGCACAGATACGCAGTATTTT
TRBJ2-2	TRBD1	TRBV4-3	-	CASSPGGQGGGELFF	TGCGCCAGCAGCCCCGGGGGACAGGGGGGCGGGGAGCTGTTTTTT
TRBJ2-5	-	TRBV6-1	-	CASSPGDSQETQYF	TGTGCCAGCAGTCCCGGGGACTCTCAAGAGACCCAGTACTTC
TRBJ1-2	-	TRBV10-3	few	CAISESGQNYGYTF	TGTGCCATCAGTGAAAGTGGGCAGAACTATGGCTACACCTTC
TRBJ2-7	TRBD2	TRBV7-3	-	CASSLGGSGRLSGEQYF	TGTGCCAGCAGCTTAGGGGGGAGCGGGAGACTATCCGGCGAGCAGTACTTC
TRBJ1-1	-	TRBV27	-	CASRPLRAGPSWTEAFF	TGTGCCAGCAGGCCGCTAAGGGCAGGACCTAGTTGGACTGAAGCTTTCTTT
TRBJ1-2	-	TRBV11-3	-	CASSLNGTPYGYTF	TGTGCCAGCAGCTTGAACGGGACACCCTATGGCTACACCTTC
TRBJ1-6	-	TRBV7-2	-	CASSLADKGNSPLHF	TGTGCCAGCAGCTTAGCTGACAAGGGGAATTCACCCCTCCACTTT
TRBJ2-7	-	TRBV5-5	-	CASSLEDRVVYEQYF	TGTGCCAGCAGCTTGGAGGATAGGGTCGTCTACGAGCAGTACTTC
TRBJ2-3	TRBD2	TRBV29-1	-	CSVEEEGGGPDTQYF	TGCAGCGTTGAAGAAGAGGGCGGGGGGCCAGATACGCAGTATTTT
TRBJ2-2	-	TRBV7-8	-	CASSFGTANTGELFF	TGTGCCAGCAGCTTTGGGACGGCGAACACCGGGGAGCTGTTTTTT
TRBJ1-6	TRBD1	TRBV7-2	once	CASSRRQGFSPLHF	TGTGCCAGCAGTCGGAGACAGGGCTTTTCACCCCTCCACTTT
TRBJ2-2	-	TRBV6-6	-	CASSNLGTGELFF	TGTGCCAGCAGTAACCTGGGGACCGGGGAGCTGTTTTTT
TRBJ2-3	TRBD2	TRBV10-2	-	CASGTSGRGTDTQYF	TGCGCCAGCGGGACTAGCGGGAGGGGCACAGACACGCAGTATTTT
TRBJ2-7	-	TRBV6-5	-	CASSSLYEQYF	TGTGCCAGCAGTTCCCTCTACGAGCAGTACTTC
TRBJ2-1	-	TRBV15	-	CATSPRRAGEQFF	TGTGCCACCAGCCCCCGGCGGGCAGGGGAGCAGTTCTTC
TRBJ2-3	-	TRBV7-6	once	CASSFGPGGTDTQYF	TGTGCCAGCAGCTTCGGACCAGGGGGCACAGATACGCAGTATTTT
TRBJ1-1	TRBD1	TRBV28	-	CASSSGGFRNEAFF	TGTGCCAGCAGTTCAGGGGGTTTTAGAAATGAAGCTTTCTTT
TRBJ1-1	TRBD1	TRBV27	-	CASSYTGGPEAFF	TGTGCCAGCAGTTACACAGGGGGGCCCGAAGCTTTCTTT
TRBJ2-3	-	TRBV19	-	CASSIPPRDTQYF	TGTGCCAGTAGTATCCCCCCGCGGGATACGCAGTATTTT
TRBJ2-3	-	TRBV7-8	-	CASNRALSTDTQYF	TGTGCCAGTAACCGGGCGCTTAGCACAGATACGCAGTATTTT
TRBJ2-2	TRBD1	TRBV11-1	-	CASSFAGTDTGELFF	TGTGCCAGCAGCTTTGCCGGGACAGACACCGGGGAGCTGTTTTTT
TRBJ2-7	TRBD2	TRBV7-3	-	CASSLGGSGRLSGEQYF	TGTGCCAGCAGCTTAGGGGGTAGCGGGAGACTATCCGGCGAGCAGTACTTC
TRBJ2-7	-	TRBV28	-	CASSTPPGGYEQYF	TGTGCCAGCAGTACCCCTCCCGGGGGCTACGAGCAGTACTTC
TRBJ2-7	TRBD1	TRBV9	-	CASSAKTGSSYEQYF	TGTGCCAGCAGCGCGAAGACAGGGAGCTCCTACGAGCAGTACTTC
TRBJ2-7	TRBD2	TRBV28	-	CASSLLAGGLLTYEQYF	TGTGCCAGCAGCTTACTAGCGGGAGGCCTCCTTACCTACGAGCAGTACTTC
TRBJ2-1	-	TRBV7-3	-	CASSLHGNEQFF	TGTGCCAGCAGCTTACACGGCAATGAGCAGTTCTTC
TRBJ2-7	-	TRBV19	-	CASSIAGVSEQYF	TGTGCCAGTAGTATAGCGGGAGTGTCCGAGCAGTACTTC
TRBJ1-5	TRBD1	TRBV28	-	CASSFQTGVKSNQPQHF	TGTGCCAGCAGTTTCCAGACAGGGGTAAAAAGCAATCAGCCCCAGCATTTT
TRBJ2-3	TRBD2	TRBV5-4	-	CASSLELAGTDTQYF	TGTGCCAGCAGCTTAGAACTAGCGGGCACAGATACGCAGTATTTT
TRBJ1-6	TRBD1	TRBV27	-	CASSLQGVPSPLHF	TGTGCCAGCAGTTTACAGGGGGTGCCTTCACCCCTCCACTTT
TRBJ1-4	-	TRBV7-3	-	CASIKPGGRTTTNEKLFF	TGTGCCAGCATCAAACCGGGGGGCAGGACCACAACTAATGAAAAACTGTTTTTT
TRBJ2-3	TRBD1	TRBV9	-	CASSPPGGYTNTQYF	TGTGCCAGCAGCCCCCCAGGGGGATACACGAATACGCAGTATTTT
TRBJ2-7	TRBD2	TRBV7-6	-	CASSSRLAGGLDEQYF	TGTGCCAGCAGCTCTAGACTAGCGGGAGGGCTGGACGAGCAGTACTTC
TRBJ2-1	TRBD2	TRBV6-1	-	CASREIAGAYNEQFF	TGTGCCAGCAGGGAGATAGCGGGAGCGTACAATGAGCAGTTCTTC
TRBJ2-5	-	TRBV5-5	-	CASSLVGHQETQYF	TGTGCCAGCAGCTTGGTGGGACACCAAGAGACCCAGTACTTC
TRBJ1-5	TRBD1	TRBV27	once	CASSAHGQGIQPQHF	TGTGCCAGCAGTGCCCACGGACAGGGGATTCAGCCCCAGCATTTT
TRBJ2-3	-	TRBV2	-	CASSEALSPIGEPDASSTDTQYF	TGTGCCAGCAGTGAAGCGCTTTCCCCTATCGGGGAACCCGATGCTTCTAGCACAGATACGCAGTATTTT
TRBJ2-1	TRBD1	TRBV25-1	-	CASSGQGSINEQFF	TGTGCCAGCAGTGGACAGGGAAGCATCAATGAGCAGTTCTTC
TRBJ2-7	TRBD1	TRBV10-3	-	CATGQGRDEQYF	TGTGCCACCGGACAGGGTAGGGACGAGCAGTACTTC
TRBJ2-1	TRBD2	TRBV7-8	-	CASSSSSGRAYNEQFF	TGTGCCAGCAGCTCATCTAGCGGGAGAGCCTACAATGAGCAGTTCTTC
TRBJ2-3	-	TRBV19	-	CASSIRRGVDTQYF	TGTGCCAGTAGTATTCGCAGGGGGGTCGATACGCAGTATTTT
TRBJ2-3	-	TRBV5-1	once	CASSLEDTQYF	TGCGCCAGCAGCTTGGAGGATACGCAGTATTTT
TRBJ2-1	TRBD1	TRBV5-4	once	CASSQDTGQDHNEQFF	TGTGCCAGCAGCCAAGATACGGGACAGGACCACAATGAGCAGTTCTTC
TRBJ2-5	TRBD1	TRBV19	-	CASSPRTPQGRETQYF	TGTGCCAGTAGTCCGCGAACCCCACAGGGGCGGGAGACCCAGTACTTC
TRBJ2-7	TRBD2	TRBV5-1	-	CASSLTSGGPYEQYF	TGCGCCAGCAGCTTGACTAGCGGGGGTCCCTACGAGCAGTACTTC